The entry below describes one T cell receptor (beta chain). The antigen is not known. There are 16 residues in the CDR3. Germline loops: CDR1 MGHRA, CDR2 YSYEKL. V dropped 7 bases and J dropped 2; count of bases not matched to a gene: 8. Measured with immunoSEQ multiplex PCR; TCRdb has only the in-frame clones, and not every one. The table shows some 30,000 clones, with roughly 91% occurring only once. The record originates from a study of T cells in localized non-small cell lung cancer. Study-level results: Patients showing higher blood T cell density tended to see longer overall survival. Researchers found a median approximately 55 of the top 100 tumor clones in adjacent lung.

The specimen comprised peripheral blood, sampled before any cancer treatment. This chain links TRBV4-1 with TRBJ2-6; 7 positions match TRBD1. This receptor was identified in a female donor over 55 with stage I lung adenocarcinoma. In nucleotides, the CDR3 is TGCGCCAGCACCCCTATTACAGGGGCTGGGGCCAACGTCCTGACTTTC. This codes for CASTPITGAGANVLTF.